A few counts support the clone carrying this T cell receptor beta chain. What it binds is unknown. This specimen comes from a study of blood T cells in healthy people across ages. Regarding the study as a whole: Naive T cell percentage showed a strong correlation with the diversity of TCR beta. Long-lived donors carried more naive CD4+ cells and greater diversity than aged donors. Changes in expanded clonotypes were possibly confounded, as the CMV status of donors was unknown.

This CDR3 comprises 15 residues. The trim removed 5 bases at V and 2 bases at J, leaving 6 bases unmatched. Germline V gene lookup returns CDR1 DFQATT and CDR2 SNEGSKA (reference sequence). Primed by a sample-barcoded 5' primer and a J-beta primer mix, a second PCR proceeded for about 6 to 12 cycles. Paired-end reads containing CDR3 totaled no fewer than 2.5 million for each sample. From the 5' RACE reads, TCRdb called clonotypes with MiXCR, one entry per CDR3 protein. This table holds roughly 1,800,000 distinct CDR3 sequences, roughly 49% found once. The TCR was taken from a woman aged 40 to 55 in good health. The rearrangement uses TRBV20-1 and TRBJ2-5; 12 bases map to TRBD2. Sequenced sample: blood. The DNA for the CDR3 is TGCAGTGCTCCGACTAGCGGGGGAGGTCAAGAGACCCAGTACTTC. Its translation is CSAPTSGGGQETQYF.